Below are 13 T cell receptor beta chains sequenced from a single sample in a study of somatic mutations in cytotoxic T cells in rheumatoid arthritis. Profiling relied on immunoSEQ multiplex PCR, and the TCRdb table lists in-frame clones only, not all of them. The repertoire holds approximately 12,000 clones, with roughly 74% as singletons. The material sequenced was CD8+ T cells sorted from blood. These receptors were obtained from a woman between 35 and 50 years old in good health.

V usage is TRBV5-5 and J usage is TRBJ1-1; TRBD1 matches 7 bases. Trimming took 4 bases from V and 1 from J; bases not matched to a gene: 4. Germline V lookup: CDR1 SGHKS, CDR2 YYEKEE (reference sequence). The CDR3 runs to 14 residues. The CDR3, as DNA: TGTGCCAGCAGCGTGACAGGGACGAACACTGAAGCTTTCTTT. Its protein is CASSVTGTNTEAFF.

This chain joins TRBV2 and TRBJ2-2; possible D gene TRBD2, 7 bases. V was shortened by 6 bases and J by 5 bases, with 19 bases between the two germline ends. The CDR3 runs 16 residues. Germline lookup yields CDR1 SNHLY and CDR2 FYNNEI. The CDR3 DNA reads TGTGCCAGCAGCGGAGTAGTTAGGGGGGGGACCGGGGAGCTGTTTTTT. It is translated as CASSGVVRGGTGELFF.

The V gene is TRBV18, the J gene TRBJ1-1; D gene ambiguous. The CDR3 is made up of 15 amino acids. Germline CDR1 is KGHSH and CDR2 is LQKENI. V was shortened by 2 bases and J by 6 bases, with 16 bases between the two germline ends. CDR3 nucleotide sequence: TGTGCCAGCTCACCAAGCCACAGCAACGGGGCTGAAGCTTTCTTT. The encoded protein is CASSPSHSNGAEAFF.

This clone has more than one count but fewer than ten. This chain joins TRBV6-1 and TRBJ2-1; D unresolved. V gave up 7 bases and J gave up 0 bases, with 13 bases separating them. CDR3 length: 15 amino acids. CDR1 MNHNS and CDR2 SASEGT come from the germline V gene. For the CDR3, the DNA is TGTGCCAGCATTAGGACGACCAGCTCCTACAATGAGCAGTTCTTC. Its translation is CASIRTTSSYNEQFF.

The gene calls are TRBV15 and TRBJ1-1; 8 bases match TRBD1. The CDR3 runs to 15 residues. Germline values: CDR1 LNHNV, CDR2 YYDKDF (reference sequence). V lost 0 bases, J lost 7 bases, and 7 bases stayed unmatched. The CDR3 nucleotides are TGTGCCACCAGCAGAGATGGGCAGGGGGCATTTGAAGCTTTCTTT. Its translation: CATSRDGQGAFEAFF.

V is TRBV4-1 and J is TRBJ2-5; 7 nucleotides line up with TRBD1. Germline loops: CDR1 MGHRA, CDR2 YSYEKL. This CDR3 has 17 residues. J lost 2 bases, V lost 0 bases, and 9 bases had no gene match. CDR3 sequence reads: CASSQDRGQVHQETQYF. CDR3 sequence (DNA): TGCGCCAGCAGCCAAGATAGAGGACAGGTTCATCAAGAGACCCAGTACTTC.

This clone occurred a few times. As DNA, the CDR3 is TGTGCCAGCAGCTTAGGGGGCGATGTAAGGGTGCAGCCCCAGCATTTT. Translating gives CASSLGGDVRVQPQHF. The rearrangement uses TRBV7-2 and TRBJ1-5; possibly TRBD1 for D (5 bases). Germline V gene sequence: CDR1 SGHTA, CDR2 FQGNSA. V was pared by 1 base and J by 7 bases, with 17 bases between. This CDR3 is built from 16 residues.

V is TRBV7-2 and J is TRBJ1-2; D is unclear. The CDR3 totals 12 residues. The V end lost 1 base, the J end lost 7 bases, and 7 bases lay between the germline ends. Germline V gene sequence: CDR1 SGHTA, CDR2 FQGNSA. CDR3 sequence (DNA): TGTGCCAGCAGCTTAGGGGGTGGTGGCTACACCTTC. Residues: CASSLGGGGYTF.

The V and J genes are TRBV9 and TRBJ2-3; D unresolved. This CDR3 region has 15 residues. The germline V gene encodes CDR1 SGDLS and CDR2 YYNGEE. Trimming left V 4 bases short and J 2 bases short, with 14 bases between. CDR3 protein: CASSWTQGPTDTQYF. As DNA, the CDR3 is TGTGCCAGCAGCTGGACCCAAGGCCCCACAGATACGCAGTATTTT.

The CDR3 sequence: CASSVGSRARGETQYF. The CDR3 nucleotides read TGTGCCAGCAGCGTAGGTAGTCGGGCGCGAGGAGAGACCCAGTACTTC. The chain employs TRBV9 and TRBJ2-5; D remains ambiguous. The germline CDR1 and CDR2 sequences are SGDLS and YYNGEE. Trimming removed 0 bases from V and 4 bases from J, with 16 bases in between. The CDR3 has 16 amino acids. The full variable domain, rest sourced from reference TRBV9 and TRBJ2-5, is DSGVTQTPKHLITATGQRVTLRCSPRSGDLSVYWYQQSLDQGLQFLIQYYNGEERAKGNILERFSAQQFPDLHSELNLSSLELGDSALYFCASSVGSRARGETQYFGPGTRLLVL.

CDR3 sequence: CASSLTNDGYTF. For the CDR3, the DNA is TGTGCCAGCAGTTTAACAAACGATGGCTACACCTTC. V and J are TRBV28 and TRBJ1-2; D is unclear. CDR3 length equals 12 residues. V lost 2 bases and J lost 6, with 7 bases in between. Looked up from germline, CDR1 is MDHEN and CDR2 is SYDVKM.

The rearrangement links TRBV12-5 to TRBJ1-1; D unclear. V was pared by 2 bases and J by 7 bases, with 14 bases between. Germline assignment: CDR1 LGHNT and CDR2 FRNRAP. This CDR3 comprises 14 residues. CDR3 in DNA: TGTGCTAGTGGTTTGAAAGAGAAGGACTTTGAAGCTTTCTTT. This codes for CASGLKEKDFEAFF.

The V call is TRBV7-9, the J call TRBJ2-2; tentatively, D is TRBD1 (5 bases). CDR1 is SEHNR, CDR2 FQNEAQ, per germline (reference sequence). The V end was cut by 1 base, the J end by 5 bases, with 11 bases between. The CDR3 totals 15 residues. The CDR3 protein is CASSLETETTGELFF. The CDR3 region has the DNA TGTGCCAGCAGCTTAGAGACAGAAACGACCGGGGAGCTGTTTTTT.